The following is a T cell receptor beta chain sequence with its context. The antigen remains undetermined. This entry belongs to a study of beta chain features in type 1 diabetes. Reverse transcription of all isolated RNA meant that expressed TCRB transcripts were sequenced. Libraries were prepared by immunoSEQ multiplex PCR; TCRdb keeps only in-frame clonotypes and omits some of them. In the table there are around 690,000 clones, roughly 12% of which are singletons. Whole-study findings and limits: VDJ junctions from patients with type 1 diabetes contained fewer insertions and more deletions. People with Type 1 diabetes carried modestly yet significantly shorter TCRB CDR3s in all four CD4+ subsets.

Each of the CD4+ naive, central memory, regulatory and stem cell-like memory populations was sorted via CD45RO/CCR7/CD25/CD127/CD95/CD27. J lost 4 bases, V lost 5 bases, and 6 bases had no gene match. The CDR3 extends over 13 amino acids. Germline CDR1 is GTSNPN and CDR2 is SVGIG (reference sequence). The source is a man in his thirties or forties with type 1 diabetes. Source material: naive CD4+ T cells from blood. V is TRBV30 and J is TRBJ2-5, with TRBD2 matching over 8 bases. CDR3 amino acids: CAWSGGARETQYF. The CDR3, as DNA: TGTGCCTGGTCCGGGGGGGCAAGAGAGACCCAGTACTTC. The entire variable domain, with the rest obtained from reference TRBV30 and TRBJ2-5, is as follows: SQTIHQWPATLVQPVGSPLSLECTVEGTSNPNLYWYRQAAGRGLQLLFYSVGIGQISSEVPQNLSASRPQDRQFILSSKKLLLSDSGFYLCAWSGGARETQYFGPGTRLLVL.